The subject of this entry is one T cell receptor beta chain. The Seattle site enrolled patients during active infection and followed them longitudinally. TCRdb keeps only in-frame clones here, not all; method: immunoSEQ multiplex PCR. In the table there are about 200,000 clones, around 83% of which are singletons. Trimming took 6 bases from V and 2 from J, leaving 9 bases between them. Germline V gives CDR1 LNHDA, CDR2 SQIVND (reference sequence). The CDR3 is 13 residues long. This sample is part of a study of blood T cell repertoires in COVID-19. Study as a whole: T cells, B-cell-depleted T cells, or PBMCs supplied cDNA or gDNA.

The specimen sequenced was peripheral blood. V usage is TRBV19 and J usage is TRBJ2-3; weak D call: TRBD2 (6 bases). This receptor was identified in a woman aged 45-59 years with COVID-19, enrolled during active disease. CDR3 DNA: TGTGCCAGTAGAGAGCGGGCCACAGATACGCAGTATTTT. Translated: CASRERATDTQYF.